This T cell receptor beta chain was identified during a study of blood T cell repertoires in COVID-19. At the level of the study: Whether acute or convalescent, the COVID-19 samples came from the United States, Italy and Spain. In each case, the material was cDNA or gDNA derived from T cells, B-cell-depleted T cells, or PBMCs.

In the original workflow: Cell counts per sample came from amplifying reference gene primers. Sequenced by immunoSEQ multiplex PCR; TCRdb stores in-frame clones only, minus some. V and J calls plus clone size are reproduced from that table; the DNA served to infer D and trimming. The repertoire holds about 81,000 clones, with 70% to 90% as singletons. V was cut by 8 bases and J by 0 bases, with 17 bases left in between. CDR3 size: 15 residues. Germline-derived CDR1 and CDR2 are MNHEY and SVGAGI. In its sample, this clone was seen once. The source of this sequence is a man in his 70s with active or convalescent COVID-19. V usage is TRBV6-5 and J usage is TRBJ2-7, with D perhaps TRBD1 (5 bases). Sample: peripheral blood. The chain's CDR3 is CASDRTTGYSYEQYF. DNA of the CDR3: TGTGCCAGCGACCGAACAACAGGTTACTCCTACGAGCAGTACTTC.